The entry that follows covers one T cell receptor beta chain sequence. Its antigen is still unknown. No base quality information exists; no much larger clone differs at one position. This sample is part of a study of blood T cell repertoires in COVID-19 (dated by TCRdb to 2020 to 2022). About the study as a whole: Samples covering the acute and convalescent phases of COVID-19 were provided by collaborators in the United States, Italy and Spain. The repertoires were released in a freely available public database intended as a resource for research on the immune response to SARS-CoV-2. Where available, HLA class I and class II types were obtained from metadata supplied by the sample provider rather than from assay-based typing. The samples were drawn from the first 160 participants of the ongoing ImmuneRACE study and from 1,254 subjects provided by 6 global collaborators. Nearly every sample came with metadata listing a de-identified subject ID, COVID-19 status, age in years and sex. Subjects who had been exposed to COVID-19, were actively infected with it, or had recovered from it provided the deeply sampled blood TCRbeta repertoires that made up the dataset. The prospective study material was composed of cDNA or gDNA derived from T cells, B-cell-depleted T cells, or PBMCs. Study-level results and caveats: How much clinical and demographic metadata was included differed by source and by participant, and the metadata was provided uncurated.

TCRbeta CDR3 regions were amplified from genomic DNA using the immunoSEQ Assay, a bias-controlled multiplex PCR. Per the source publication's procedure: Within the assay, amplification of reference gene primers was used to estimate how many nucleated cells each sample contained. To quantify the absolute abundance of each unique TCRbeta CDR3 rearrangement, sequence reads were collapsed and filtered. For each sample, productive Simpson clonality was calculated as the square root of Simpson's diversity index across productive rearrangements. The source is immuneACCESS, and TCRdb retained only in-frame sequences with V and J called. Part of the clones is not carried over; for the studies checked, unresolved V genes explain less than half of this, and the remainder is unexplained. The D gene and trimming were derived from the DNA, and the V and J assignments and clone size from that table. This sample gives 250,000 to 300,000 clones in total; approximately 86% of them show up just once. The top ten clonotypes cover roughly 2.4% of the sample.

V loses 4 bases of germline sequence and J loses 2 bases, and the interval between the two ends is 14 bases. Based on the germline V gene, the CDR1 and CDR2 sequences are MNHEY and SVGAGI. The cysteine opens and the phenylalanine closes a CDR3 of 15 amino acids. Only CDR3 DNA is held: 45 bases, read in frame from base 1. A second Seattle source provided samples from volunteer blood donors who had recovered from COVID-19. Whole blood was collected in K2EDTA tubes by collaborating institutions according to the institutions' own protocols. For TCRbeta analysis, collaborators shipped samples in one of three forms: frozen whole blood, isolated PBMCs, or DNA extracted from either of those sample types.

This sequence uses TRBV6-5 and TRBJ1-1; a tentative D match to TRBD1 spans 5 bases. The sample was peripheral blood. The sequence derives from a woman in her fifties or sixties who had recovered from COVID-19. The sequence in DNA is TGTGCCAGCAGTTCGACAGTATACCCAAACACTGAAGCTTTCTTT. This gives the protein CASSSTVYPNTEAFF.